Sequencing of this TCR beta chain was carried out in a study of blood T cell repertoires in COVID-19. Turning to the study itself: COVID-19 samples from acute and convalescent phases originated in the United States, Italy and Spain.

The germline V gene has CDR1 LNHNV and CDR2 YYDKDF (reference sequence). Trimming took 2 bases from V and 4 from J, leaving 9 bases between them. The CDR3 extends over 14 amino acids. Authors' data handling: Amplified reference gene primers provided the basis for estimating nucleated cell counts. Data came from immunoSEQ multiplex PCR; TCRdb stores just in-frame clones and leaves some out. The DNA gave D and trimming, while V, J and clone size come from that table. The top ten clones hold 1.7% of a sample with about 410,000 clones, 85% to 90% of them seen once. Residents of approximately 25 US areas, aged roughly 18 to 89 years, made up the participants.

V usage is TRBV15 and J usage is TRBJ1-3; D remains ambiguous. The TCR comes from a woman aged 30 to 39 who had recovered from COVID-19. The source material was PBMCs or T cells enriched from blood (not recorded which). This chain's CDR3 is CATSRFSVGNTIYF. The CDR3, as DNA: TGTGCCACCAGCAGATTTTCGGTCGGAAACACCATATATTTT.